This TCR beta chain was captured by sequencing in a study of cytomegalovirus exposure and HLA in healthy donors. Study-wide points: The study put some 150 TCR beta chains on its list as cytomegalovirus-associated. It is likely that the observed cluster of highly shared sequence variants was a sequencing artifact. When analyzed later, the rates of TCR association showed variation by HLA locus, with DRB1 the most and HLA-C the fewest.

With 60 Vbeta and 13 Jbeta primers, the PCR was carried out. Data came from immunoSEQ multiplex PCR; TCRdb stores just in-frame clones and leaves some out. Of some 130,000 clones listed, roughly four fifths are singletons. There are 13 residues in the CDR3. CDR1 SGDLS and CDR2 YYNGEE come from the germline V gene. The V gene lost 0 bases and the J gene lost 7 bases, with 8 bases spanning the gap. Points on this clone: No antigen is known for it.

V gene TRBV9 combines with J gene TRBJ2-1; D is undetermined. The sample comprised PBMCs. The origin of this receptor is a boy younger than 18 in good health and CMV-seronegative. CDR3 nucleotide sequence: TGTGCCAGCAGCGTAGGGGCTGTAAATGAGCAGTTCTTC. This sequence encodes CASSVGAVNEQFF.